This record concerns one T cell receptor (beta chain) sequence. The sample belongs to a study of CD8 T cells in Susac syndrome. RNA, at about 0.5 to 1 ug, was reverse transcribed with random hexamers. TCRdb redid the calling of the immunoSEQ multiplex PCR reads with MiXCR, one entry per CDR3 protein. The sample yields around 71,000 distinct CDR3 sequences, just over 90% seen once. The germline gives CDR1 SGHRS, CDR2 YFSETQ. Trimming cost V 0 bases and J 4 bases, with 9 bases left between them. This CDR3 has 14 amino acids. The V call is TRBV5-1, the J call TRBJ2-3; D not certain. The specimen sequenced was CD4+ T cells from PBMCs. The source is a human donor with Susac syndrome. CDR3 sequence reads: CASSLAGPSDTQYF. The CDR3 DNA reads as TGCGCCAGCAGCTTGGCCGGACCTTCAGATACGCAGTATTTT.